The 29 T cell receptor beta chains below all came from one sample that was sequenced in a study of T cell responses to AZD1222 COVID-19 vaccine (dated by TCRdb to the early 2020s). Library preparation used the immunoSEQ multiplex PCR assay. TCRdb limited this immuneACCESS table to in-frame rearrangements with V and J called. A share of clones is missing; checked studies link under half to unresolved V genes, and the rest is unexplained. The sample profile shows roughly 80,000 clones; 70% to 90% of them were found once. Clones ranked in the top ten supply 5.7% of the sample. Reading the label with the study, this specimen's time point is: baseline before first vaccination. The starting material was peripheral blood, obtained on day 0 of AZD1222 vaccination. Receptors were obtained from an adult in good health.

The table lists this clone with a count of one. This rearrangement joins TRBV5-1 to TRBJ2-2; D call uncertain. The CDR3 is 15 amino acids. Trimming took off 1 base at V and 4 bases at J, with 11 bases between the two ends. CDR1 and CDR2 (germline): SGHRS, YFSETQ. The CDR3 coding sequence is TGCGCCAGCAGCTTGTCTAGGGTCGGCACCGGGGAGCTGTTTTTT. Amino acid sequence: CASSLSRVGTGELFF.

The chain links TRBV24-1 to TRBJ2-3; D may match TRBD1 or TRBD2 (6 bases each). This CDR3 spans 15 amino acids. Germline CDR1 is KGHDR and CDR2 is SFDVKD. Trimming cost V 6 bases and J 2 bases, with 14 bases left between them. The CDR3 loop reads CATSLVGGSTDTQYF. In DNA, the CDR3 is TGTGCCACCAGTCTTGTCGGGGGCTCCACAGATACGCAGTATTTT.

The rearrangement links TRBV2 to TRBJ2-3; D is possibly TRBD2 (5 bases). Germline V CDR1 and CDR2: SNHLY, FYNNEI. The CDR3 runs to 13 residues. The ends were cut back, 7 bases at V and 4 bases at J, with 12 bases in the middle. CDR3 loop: CASKADLADTQYF. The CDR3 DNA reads TGTGCCAGCAAAGCGGACCTCGCAGATACGCAGTATTTT.

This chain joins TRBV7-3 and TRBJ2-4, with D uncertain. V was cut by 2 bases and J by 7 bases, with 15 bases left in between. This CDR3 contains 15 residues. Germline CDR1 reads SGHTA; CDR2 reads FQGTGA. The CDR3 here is CASSLSHRQGNIQYF. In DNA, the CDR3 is TGTGCCAGCAGCTTATCTCACAGACAAGGGAACATTCAGTACTTC.

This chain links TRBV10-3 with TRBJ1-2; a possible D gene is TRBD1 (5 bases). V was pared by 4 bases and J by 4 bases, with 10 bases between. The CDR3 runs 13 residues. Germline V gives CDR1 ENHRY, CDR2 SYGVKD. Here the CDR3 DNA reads TGTGCCATCAGTGGCCGGGACGGCTATGGCTACACCTTC. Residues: CAISGRDGYGYTF.

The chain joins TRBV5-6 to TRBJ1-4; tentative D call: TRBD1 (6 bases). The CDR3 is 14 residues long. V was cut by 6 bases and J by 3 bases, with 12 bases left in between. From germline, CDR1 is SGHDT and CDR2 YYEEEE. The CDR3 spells CASIKTGPNEKLFF. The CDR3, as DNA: TGTGCCAGCATCAAGACAGGACCTAATGAAAAACTGTTTTTT.

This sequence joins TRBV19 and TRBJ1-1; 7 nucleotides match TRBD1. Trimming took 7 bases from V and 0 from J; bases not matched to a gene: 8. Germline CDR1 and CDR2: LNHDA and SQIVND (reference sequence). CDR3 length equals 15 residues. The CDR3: CASTIPGQLNTEAFF. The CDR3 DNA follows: TGTGCCAGTACAATTCCGGGACAGCTGAACACTGAAGCTTTCTTT.

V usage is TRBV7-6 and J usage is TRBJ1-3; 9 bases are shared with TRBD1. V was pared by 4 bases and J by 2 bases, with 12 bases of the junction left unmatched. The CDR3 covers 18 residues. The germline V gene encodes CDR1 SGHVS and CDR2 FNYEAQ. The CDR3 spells CASSSGQGGPFPGNTIYF. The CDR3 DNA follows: TGTGCCAGCAGCTCGGGACAGGGTGGTCCATTTCCTGGAAACACCATATATTTT.

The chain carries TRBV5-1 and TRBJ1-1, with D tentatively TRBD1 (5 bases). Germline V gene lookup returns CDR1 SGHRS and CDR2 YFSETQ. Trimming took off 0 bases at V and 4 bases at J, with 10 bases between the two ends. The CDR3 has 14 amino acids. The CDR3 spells CASSLATDSTEAFF. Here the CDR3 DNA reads TGCGCCAGCAGCTTGGCGACAGATAGCACTGAAGCTTTCTTT.

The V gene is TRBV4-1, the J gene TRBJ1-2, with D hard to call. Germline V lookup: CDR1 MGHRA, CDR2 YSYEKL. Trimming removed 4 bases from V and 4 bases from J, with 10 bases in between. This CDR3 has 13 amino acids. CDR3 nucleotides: TGCGCCAGCAGCCCAGACCCGTCCTATGGCTACACCTTC. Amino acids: CASSPDPSYGYTF.

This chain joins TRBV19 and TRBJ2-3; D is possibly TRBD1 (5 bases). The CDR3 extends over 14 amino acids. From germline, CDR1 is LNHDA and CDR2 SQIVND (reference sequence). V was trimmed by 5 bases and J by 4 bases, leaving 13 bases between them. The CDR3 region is CASSYRTRPDTQYF. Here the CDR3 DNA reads TGTGCCAGTAGTTATCGGACACGACCAGATACGCAGTATTTT.

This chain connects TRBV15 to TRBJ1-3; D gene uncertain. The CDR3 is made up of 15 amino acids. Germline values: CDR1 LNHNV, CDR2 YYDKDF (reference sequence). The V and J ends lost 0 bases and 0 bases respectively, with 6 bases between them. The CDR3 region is CATSRDRSSGNTIYF. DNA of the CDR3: TGTGCCACCAGCAGAGATCGCAGCTCTGGAAACACCATATATTTT.

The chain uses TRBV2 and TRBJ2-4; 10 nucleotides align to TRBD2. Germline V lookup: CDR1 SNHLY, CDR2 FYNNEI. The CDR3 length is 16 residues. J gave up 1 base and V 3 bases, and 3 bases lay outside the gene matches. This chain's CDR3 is CASSELGLAAKNIQYF. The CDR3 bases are TGTGCCAGCAGTGAGTTGGGACTAGCGGCCAAAAACATTCAGTACTTC.

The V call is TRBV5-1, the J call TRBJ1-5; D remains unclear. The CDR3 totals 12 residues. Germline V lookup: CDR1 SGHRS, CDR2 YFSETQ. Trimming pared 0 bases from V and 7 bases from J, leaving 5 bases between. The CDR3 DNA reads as TGCGCCAGCAGCTTGGACGGCCAGCCCCAGCATTTT. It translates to CASSLDGQPQHF.

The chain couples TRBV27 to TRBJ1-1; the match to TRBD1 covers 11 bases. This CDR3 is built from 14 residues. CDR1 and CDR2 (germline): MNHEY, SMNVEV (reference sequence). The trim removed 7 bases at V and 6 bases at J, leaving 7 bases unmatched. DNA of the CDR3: TGTGCCAGCACCCGGACAGGGGGCGCCCCTGAAGCTTTCTTT. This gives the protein CASTRTGGAPEAFF.

The CDR3 bases are TGTGCCAGCAGTCTGGGCCAATCTGAAGCTTTCTTT. Translating it yields CASSLGQSEAFF. The chain carries TRBV11-2 and TRBJ1-1; D remains unclear. V lost 6 bases and J 6 bases, leaving 11 bases between the germline ends. The CDR3 runs 12 residues. Germline V gene sequence: CDR1 SGHAT, CDR2 FQNNGV.

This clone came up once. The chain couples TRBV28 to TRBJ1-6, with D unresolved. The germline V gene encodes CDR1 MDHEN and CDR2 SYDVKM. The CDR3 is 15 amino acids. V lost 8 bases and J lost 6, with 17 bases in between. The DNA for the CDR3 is TGTGCCAGCGCCCTCATGGGGTCGATTAATTCACCCCTCCACTTT. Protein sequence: CASALMGSINSPLHF.

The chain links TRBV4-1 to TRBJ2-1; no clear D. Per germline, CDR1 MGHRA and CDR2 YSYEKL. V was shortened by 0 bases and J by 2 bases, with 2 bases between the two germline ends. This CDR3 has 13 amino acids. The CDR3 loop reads CASSQDPYNEQFF. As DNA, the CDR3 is TGCGCCAGCAGCCAAGATCCCTACAATGAGCAGTTCTTC.

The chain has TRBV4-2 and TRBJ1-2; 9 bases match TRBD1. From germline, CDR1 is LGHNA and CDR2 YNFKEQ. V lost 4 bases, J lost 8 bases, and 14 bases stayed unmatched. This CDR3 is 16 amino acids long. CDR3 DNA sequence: TGTGCCAGCAGCCCACAGGGGGCTGGTGTGGGCGGGGGCTACACCTTC. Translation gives CASSPQGAGVGGGYTF.

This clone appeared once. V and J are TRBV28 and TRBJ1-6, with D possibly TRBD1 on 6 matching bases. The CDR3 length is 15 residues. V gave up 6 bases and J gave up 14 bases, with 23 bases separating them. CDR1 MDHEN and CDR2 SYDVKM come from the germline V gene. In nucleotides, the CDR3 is TGTGCCAGCAGAAGACCGGGACAAAAACGGGGAGCCCTCCACTTT. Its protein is CASRRPGQKRGALHF.

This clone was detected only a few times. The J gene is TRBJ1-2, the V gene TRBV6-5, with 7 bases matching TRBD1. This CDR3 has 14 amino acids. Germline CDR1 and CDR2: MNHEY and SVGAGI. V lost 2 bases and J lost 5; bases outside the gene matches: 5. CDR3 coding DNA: TGTGCCAGCAGTTACCCGGGGACAGTTTATGGCTACACCTTC. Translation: CASSYPGTVYGYTF.

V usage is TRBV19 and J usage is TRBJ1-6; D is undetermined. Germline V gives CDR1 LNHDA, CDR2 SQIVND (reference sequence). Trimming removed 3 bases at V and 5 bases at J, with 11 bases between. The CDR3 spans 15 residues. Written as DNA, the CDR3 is TGTGCCAGTAGTATCCGGCCAGGTGATAATTCACCCCTCCACTTT. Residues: CASSIRPGDNSPLHF.

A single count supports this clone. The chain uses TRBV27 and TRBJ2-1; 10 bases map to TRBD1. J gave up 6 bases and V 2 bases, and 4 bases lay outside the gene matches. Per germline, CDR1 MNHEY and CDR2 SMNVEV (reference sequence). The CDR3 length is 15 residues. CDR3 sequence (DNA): TGTGCCAGCAGTTTAAGCCGGGACAGGGGCAATGAGCAGTTCTTC. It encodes CASSLSRDRGNEQFF.

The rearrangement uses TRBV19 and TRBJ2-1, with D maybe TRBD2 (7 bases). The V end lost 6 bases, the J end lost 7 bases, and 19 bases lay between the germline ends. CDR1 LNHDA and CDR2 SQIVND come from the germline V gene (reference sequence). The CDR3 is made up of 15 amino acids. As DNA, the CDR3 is TGTGCCAGTAGACTGAGGGGGGGGCCCTCAAATGAGCAGTTCTTC. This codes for CASRLRGGPSNEQFF. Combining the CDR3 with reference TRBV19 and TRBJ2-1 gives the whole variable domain DGGITQSPKYLFRKEGQNVTLSCEQNLNHDAMYWYRQDPGQGLRLIYYSQIVNDFQKGDIAEGYSVSREKKESFPLTVTSAQKNPTAFYLCASRLRGGPSNEQFFGPGTRLTVL.

CDR3 DNA sequence: TGTGCCAGCAGCCATTTGCCCGGGACAGAGGGGAACTATGGCTACACCTTC. Its protein is CASSHLPGTEGNYGYTF. V gene TRBV7-9 combines with J gene TRBJ1-2, with TRBD1 matching over 7 bases. Trimming at V came to 5 bases and at J to 2 bases, leaving 14 bases not matched to a gene. Per germline, CDR1 SEHNR and CDR2 FQNEAQ (reference sequence). The length of the CDR3 is 17 residues. Full variable domain (remainder filled in from reference TRBV7-9 and TRBJ1-2): DTGVSQNPRHKITKRGQNVTFRCDPISEHNRLYWYRQTLGQGPEFLTYFQNEAQLEKSRLLSDRFSAERPKGSFSTLEIQRTEQGDSAMYLCASSHLPGTEGNYGYTFGSGTRLTVV.

The CDR3 sequence: CASRDRDRADNSPLHF. CDR3 DNA sequence: TGTGCAAGTCGCGACCGGGACAGGGCTGATAATTCACCCCTCCACTTT. This chain joins TRBV12-2 and TRBJ1-6; the table's TRBD1 call for D was not verified on the DNA. TRBV12-2 is a pseudogene segment. The CDR3 has 16 residues.

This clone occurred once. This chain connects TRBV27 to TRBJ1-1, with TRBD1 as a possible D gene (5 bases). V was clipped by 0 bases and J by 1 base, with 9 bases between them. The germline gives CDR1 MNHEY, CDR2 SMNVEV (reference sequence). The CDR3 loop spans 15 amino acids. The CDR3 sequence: CASSLSGGQNTEAFF. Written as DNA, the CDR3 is TGTGCCAGCAGTTTATCGGGCGGACAGAACACTGAAGCTTTCTTT.

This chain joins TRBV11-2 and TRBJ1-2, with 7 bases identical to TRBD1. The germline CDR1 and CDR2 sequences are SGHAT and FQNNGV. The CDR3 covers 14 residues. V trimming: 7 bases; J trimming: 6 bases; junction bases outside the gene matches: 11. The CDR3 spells CASTRGDRWNGYTF. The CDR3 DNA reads TGTGCCAGCACCCGAGGGGACAGATGGAATGGCTACACCTTC.

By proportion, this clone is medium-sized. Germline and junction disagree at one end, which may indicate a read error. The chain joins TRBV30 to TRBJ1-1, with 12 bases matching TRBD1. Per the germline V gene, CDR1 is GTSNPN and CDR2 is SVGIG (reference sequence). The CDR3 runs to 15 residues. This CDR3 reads CAWEKEGQGASEAFF. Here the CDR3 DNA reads TGTGCCTGGGAGAAGGAGGGACAGGGGGCATCTGAGGCTTTCTTT.